Shown below are 9 T cell receptor beta chains from a single sample sequenced in a study of OX40 agonist ivuxolimab in advanced cancers. Library creation used the immunoSEQ multiplex PCR assay. TCRdb mirrors the immuneACCESS table, restricted to in-frame sequences. Some clones are absent from its copies; in checked studies, under half trace to an unresolved V gene, and the reason for the others is unknown. Across this sample there are 120,000 or so clones, with about 93% seen only once. The top ten clones comprise 0.15% to 0.16% of the sample. Here the sequenced sample was CD4+ or CD8+ T cells sorted from blood, taken in a trial of the OX40 agonist ivuxolimab. These receptors came from an adult with an advanced solid tumor such as melanoma, head and neck, liver or kidney cancer.

The V call is TRBV19, the J call TRBJ2-7, with D perhaps TRBD1 (5 bases). Trimming took off 3 bases at V and 1 base at J, with 13 bases between the two ends. CDR3 length: 15 residues. Germline CDR1 is LNHDA and CDR2 is SQIVND (reference sequence). CDR3 in amino acids: CASSIQGAVSYEQYF. In nucleotides, the CDR3 is TGTGCCAGTAGTATCCAGGGTGCTGTTTCCTACGAGCAGTACTTC.

This sequence joins TRBV27 and TRBJ1-2; D not resolved. The V end lost 3 bases, the J end lost 2 bases, and 13 bases lay between the germline ends. This CDR3 spans 15 amino acids. CDR1 and CDR2 from the germline V gene are MNHEY and SMNVEV (reference sequence). The CDR3 is CASSFSTATNYGYTF. CDR3 DNA sequence: TGTGCCAGCAGTTTTAGTACAGCCACGAACTATGGCTACACCTTC.

The chain has TRBV25-1 and TRBJ2-7; D not resolved. CDR3 length: 16 amino acids. From germline, CDR1 is MGHDK and CDR2 SYGVNS. V dropped 4 bases and J dropped 3 bases, with 19 bases sitting between them. Here the CDR3 reads CASSGSSATHLYEQYF. In nucleotides, the CDR3 is TGTGCCAGCAGTGGGTCTTCCGCCACCCATCTCTACGAGCAGTACTTC.

The chain uses TRBV6-5 and TRBJ1-2; the match to TRBD1 covers 9 bases. The CDR3 is made up of 15 amino acids. V was clipped by 6 bases and J by 4 bases; unmatched bases: 9. Germline V gene data show CDR1 as MNHEY and CDR2 as SVGAGI. DNA for the CDR3: TGTGCCAGCAGCCCCGGGACAGGGAACTTCTATGGCTACACCTTC. Translating gives CASSPGTGNFYGYTF.

V and J are TRBV19 and TRBJ2-5, with 8 bases identical to TRBD1. Losses at the gene ends were 3 bases for V and 5 bases for J; bases not matched to a gene: 11. The CDR3 is made up of 16 amino acids. The germline gives CDR1 LNHDA, CDR2 SQIVND (reference sequence). CDR3 residues: CASSIASQGARETQYF. The DNA for the CDR3 is TGTGCCAGTAGTATCGCCTCCCAGGGGGCGCGGGAGACCCAGTACTTC.

The chain joins TRBV19 to TRBJ2-5, with D hard to call. Trimming took 2 bases from V and 3 from J, leaving 10 bases between them. This CDR3 spans 14 amino acids. Germline-derived CDR1 and CDR2 are LNHDA and SQIVND (reference sequence). The CDR3 DNA reads as TGTGCCAGTAGTATATCGGGTCCCGAAGAGACCCAGTACTTC. Translated, it gives CASSISGPEETQYF.

In its sample, this clone was seen once. This chain links TRBV6-4 with TRBJ1-2, with 10 bases matching TRBD1. V lost 3 bases, J lost 8 bases, and 3 bases stayed unmatched. The CDR3 extends over 13 amino acids. The germline V gene encodes CDR1 MRHNA and CDR2 SNTAGT. The DNA of the CDR3 is TGTGCCAGCAGTGAGACAGGGGGCTGGGGCTACACCTTC. This gives the protein CASSETGGWGYTF.

The rearrangement links TRBV5-6 to TRBJ2-4, with unresolved D. The CDR3 runs 14 residues. Germline V gives CDR1 SGHDT, CDR2 YYEEEE. V was shortened by 0 bases and J by 1 base, with 5 bases between the two germline ends. This chain's CDR3 is CASSLVMAKNIQYF. The CDR3 region has the DNA TGTGCCAGCAGCTTGGTCATGGCCAAAAACATTCAGTACTTC.

V gene TRBV7-8 combines with J gene TRBJ1-2; the D gene is possibly TRBD1 (5 bases). Deletions cut 1 base from V and 4 bases from J, with 10 bases between. The CDR3 extends over 14 amino acids. Germline V gene data show CDR1 as SGHVS and CDR2 as FQNEAQ. The CDR3 spells CASSLGGRIYGYTF. The CDR3 DNA sequence: TGTGCCAGCAGCTTAGGGGGCCGGATCTATGGCTACACCTTC.